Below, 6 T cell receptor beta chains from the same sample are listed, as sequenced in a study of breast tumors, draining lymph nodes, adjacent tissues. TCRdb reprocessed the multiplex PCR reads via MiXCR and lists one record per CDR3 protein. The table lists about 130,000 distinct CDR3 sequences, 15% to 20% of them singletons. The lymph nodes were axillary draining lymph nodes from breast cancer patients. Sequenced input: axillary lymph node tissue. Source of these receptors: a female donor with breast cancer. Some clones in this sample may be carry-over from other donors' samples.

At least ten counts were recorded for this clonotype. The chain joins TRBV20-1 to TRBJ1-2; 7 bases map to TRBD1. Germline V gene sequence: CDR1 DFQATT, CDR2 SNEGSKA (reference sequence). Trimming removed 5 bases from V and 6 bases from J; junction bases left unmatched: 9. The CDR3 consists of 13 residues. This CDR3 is CSASLGTVNGYTF. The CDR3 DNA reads TGCAGTGCTTCCTTAGGGACAGTGAATGGCTACACCTTC.

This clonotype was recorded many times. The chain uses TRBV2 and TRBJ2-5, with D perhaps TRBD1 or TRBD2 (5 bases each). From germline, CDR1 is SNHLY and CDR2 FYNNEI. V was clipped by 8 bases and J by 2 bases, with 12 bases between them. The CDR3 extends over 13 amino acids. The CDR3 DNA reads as TGTGCCAGCTCCAGGGAGAGGCAAGAGACCCAGTACTTC. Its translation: CASSRERQETQYF.

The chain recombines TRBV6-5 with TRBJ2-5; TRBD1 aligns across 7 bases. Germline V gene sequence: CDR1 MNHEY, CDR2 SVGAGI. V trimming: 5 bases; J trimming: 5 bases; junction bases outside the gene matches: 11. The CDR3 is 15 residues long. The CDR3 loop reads CASSPTGRSSETQYF. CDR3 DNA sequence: TGTGCCAGCAGTCCGACAGGGCGAAGTTCGGAGACCCAGTACTTC.

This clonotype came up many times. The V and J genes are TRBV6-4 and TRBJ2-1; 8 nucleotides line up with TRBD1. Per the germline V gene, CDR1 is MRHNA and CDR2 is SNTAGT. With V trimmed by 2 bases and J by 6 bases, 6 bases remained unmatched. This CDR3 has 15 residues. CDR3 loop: CASSDERTGPNEQFF. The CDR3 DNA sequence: TGTGCCAGCAGTGACGAGAGGACAGGGCCCAATGAGCAGTTCTTC.

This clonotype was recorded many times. The CDR3 loop is CASSRTRVTDTQYF. In DNA form, the CDR3 reads TGTGCCAGCTCAAGGACTAGAGTAACAGATACGCAGTATTTT. The V gene is TRBV7-8, the J gene TRBJ2-3, with 7 bases that match TRBD2. V lost 8 bases and J lost 3; bases outside the gene matches: 8. There are 14 residues in the CDR3. CDR1 SGHVS and CDR2 FQNEAQ come from the germline V gene. Together with reference TRBV7-8 and TRBJ2-3, the CDR3 gives the full variable domain: GAGVSQSPRYKVAKRGQDVALRCDPISGHVSLFWYQQALGQGPEFLTYFQNEAQLDKSGLPSDRFFAERPEGSVSTLKIQRTQQEDSAVYLCASSRTRVTDTQYFGPGTRLTVL.

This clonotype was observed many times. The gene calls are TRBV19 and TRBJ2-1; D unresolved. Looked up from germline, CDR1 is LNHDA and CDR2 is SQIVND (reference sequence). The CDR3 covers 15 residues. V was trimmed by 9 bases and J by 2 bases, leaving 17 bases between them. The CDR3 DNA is TGTGCCAGCAGCAGTGACCTTGATACCTACAATGAGCAGTTCTTC. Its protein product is CASSSDLDTYNEQFF.